The next 31 T cell receptor beta chains were all read from a single sample in a study of identical twins. TCRdb fed the 5' RACE reads into MiXCR, producing one record per CDR3 protein. The table shows approximately 1.8 million distinct CDR3 sequences, with under 35% occurring only once. Sequenced material: cord blood. These receptors all come from a newborn girl in good health.

This chain connects TRBV25-1 to TRBJ1-6, with TRBD1 as a possible D gene (5 bases). With 3 bases removed from V and 0 bases from J, the gap between germline ends came to 9 bases. There are 16 residues in the CDR3. Germline V lookup: CDR1 MGHDK, CDR2 SYGVNS. CDR3 amino acids: CASSDRVSSYNSPLHF. The CDR3 bases are TGTGCCAGCAGTGACAGGGTCAGCTCCTATAATTCACCCCTCCACTTT.

The chain joins TRBV7-9 to TRBJ2-2; D remains ambiguous. The CDR3 has 11 residues. V lost 7 bases, J lost 7 bases, and 7 bases lay in between. In germline, CDR1 is SEHNR, CDR2 FQNEAQ (reference sequence). CDR3 bases: TGTGCCAGCACGACCATCGGGGAGCTGTTTTTT. Encoded protein: CASTTIGELFF. Full variable domain (missing parts from reference TRBV7-9 and TRBJ2-2): DTGVSQNPRHKITKRGQNVTFRCDPISEHNRLYWYRQTLGQGPEFLTYFQNEAQLEKSRLLSDRFSAERPKGSFSTLEIQRTEQGDSAMYLCASTTIGELFFGEGSRLTVL.

The chain links TRBV18 to TRBJ2-3; TRBD1 agrees at 8 bases. The CDR3 has 15 amino acids. The junction had 4 bases not matched to a gene; V was cut back by 3 bases and J by 2 bases. The germline V gene has CDR1 KGHSH and CDR2 LQKENI. CDR3 residues: CASSPGDRITDTQYF. The CDR3 DNA reads as TGTGCCAGCTCACCTGGGGACAGGATCACAGATACGCAGTATTTT.

This clonotype was observed a few times. The chain is built from TRBV15 and TRBJ2-7; no reliable D call. The CDR3 has 15 residues. Trimming left V 2 bases short and J 0 bases short, with 11 bases between. Germline CDR1 LNHNV, CDR2 YYDKDF (reference sequence). The CDR3 reads CATSRLQLTSYEQYF. For the CDR3, the DNA is TGTGCCACCAGCAGACTACAGCTTACCTCCTACGAGCAGTACTTC.

This clonotype has a single count. The chain uses TRBV29-1 and TRBJ2-1; TRBD2 aligns across 9 bases. Per the germline V gene, CDR1 is SQVTM and CDR2 is ANQGSEA. The CDR3 covers 13 residues. V lost 4 bases and J lost 13; bases outside the gene matches: 11. CDR3 region: CSVGLAGSETQFF. The CDR3 nucleotides read TGCAGCGTTGGGCTAGCGGGGAGCGAGACCCAGTTCTTC.

This clonotype was seen a handful of times. J is TRBJ1-2 and V is TRBV10-3, with D possibly being TRBD1 (5 bases). CDR1 ENHRY and CDR2 SYGVKD come from the germline V gene. The CDR3 has 13 residues. V was clipped by 0 bases and J by 6 bases, with 8 bases between them. Written as DNA, the CDR3 is TGTGCCATCAGTGAGTCGATGGGGGATGGCTACACCTTC. Encoded protein: CAISESMGDGYTF.

This clonotype has just a few counts. J is TRBJ2-7 and V is TRBV28; D is perhaps TRBD1 (6 bases). CDR3 length equals 15 residues. V was cut by 6 bases and J by 3 bases, with 18 bases left in between. Germline lookup yields CDR1 MDHEN and CDR2 SYDVKM. CDR3 nucleotide sequence: TGTGCCAGCAGCTCCCGGGACAAAAAACTCTACGAGCAGTACTTC. It is translated as CASSSRDKKLYEQYF.

Here the CDR3 DNA reads TGTGCCAGCAGTGATCCCAGACGGAATGAGCAGTACTTC. This sequence encodes CASSDPRRNEQYF. The chain recombines TRBV25-1 with TRBJ2-7; D remains ambiguous. There are 13 residues in the CDR3. Germline V gives CDR1 MGHDK, CDR2 SYGVNS. V gave up 3 bases and J gave up 7 bases, with 13 bases separating them.

This clonotype showed up just a few times. The J gene is TRBJ2-3, the V gene TRBV20-1; no clear D. Looked up from germline, CDR1 is DFQATT and CDR2 is SNEGSKA (reference sequence). V gave up 5 bases and J gave up 5 bases, with 11 bases separating them. The CDR3 is 12 residues long. As DNA, the CDR3 is TGCAGTGCTCTTACCGACGGAGATACGCAGTATTTT. It translates to CSALTDGDTQYF.

Turning to this clonotype: The junction departs from germline at one end; a sequencing error may be responsible. The chain couples TRBV12-3 or TRBV12-4 to TRBJ1-4, with 8 bases aligning to TRBD1. This CDR3 is built from 15 residues. The CDR3 protein is CAGRNGQGRNEKLFF. The CDR3 DNA reads as TGTGCCGGCAGGAACGGACAGGGACGAAATGAAAAACTGTTTTTT.

Only a few counts were recorded for this clonotype. The gene calls are TRBV10-3 and TRBJ2-7; D is unresolved. The CDR3 has 12 amino acids. Germline CDR1 is ENHRY and CDR2 is SYGVKD. The V end lost 5 bases, the J end lost 0 bases, and 5 bases lay between the germline ends. CDR3 DNA sequence: TGTGCCATCAGTTCTCCCTCCTACGAGCAGTACTTC. This sequence encodes CAISSPSYEQYF.

The CDR3 DNA follows: TGTGCCAGCAGTCCGTTTCTTGGAGAGTCCTACAATGAGCAGTACTTC. Translating it yields CASSPFLGESYNEQYF. J is TRBJ2-5 and V is TRBV12-3 or TRBV12-4; D is uncertain. This CDR3 comprises 16 residues. The ends were cut back, 5 bases at V and 11 bases at J, with 27 bases in the middle.

The gene calls are TRBV6-2 or TRBV6-3 and TRBJ1-4, with TRBD1 matching 7 bases. Germline-derived CDR1 and CDR2 are MNHEY and SVGEGT. The J segment lost 6 bases and the V segment lost 1 base, leaving 2 bases of the junction unmatched. The CDR3 covers 14 residues. The CDR3 DNA reads as TGTGCCAGCAGTTACTTTGGACAGGATGAAAAACTGTTTTTT. This encodes CASSYFGQDEKLFF.

The rearrangement links TRBV28 to TRBJ2-3, with D maybe TRBD1 (6 bases). The CDR3 spans 14 residues. Trimming cost V 2 bases and J 7 bases, with 13 bases left between them. Per germline, CDR1 MDHEN and CDR2 SYDVKM. The CDR3 here is CASSLTGLRNTQYF. The CDR3 DNA is TGTGCCAGCAGTTTAACAGGGCTGAGGAATACGCAGTATTTT.

This clonotype has more than one count but fewer than ten. The V gene is TRBV19, the J gene TRBJ2-7; 7 bases align to TRBD1. This CDR3 region has 15 residues. After removal of 3 bases from V and 0 bases from J, the junction contained 5 bases not matched to a gene. CDR1 and CDR2 from the germline V gene are LNHDA and SQIVND (reference sequence). The CDR3 DNA reads as TGTGCCAGTAGTATCCCGGGGACAGCCTCCTACGAGCAGTACTTC. This encodes CASSIPGTASYEQYF. Based on the CDR3 plus reference TRBV19 and TRBJ2-7, the full variable domain is DGGITQSPKYLFRKEGQNVTLSCEQNLNHDAMYWYRQDPGQGLRLIYYSQIVNDFQKGDIAEGYSVSREKKESFPLTVTSAQKNPTAFYLCASSIPGTASYEQYFGPGTRLTVT.

The genes are TRBV2 and TRBJ2-7; 16 bases line up with TRBD2. Germline assignment: CDR1 SNHLY and CDR2 FYNNEI. V shed 6 bases and J 7 bases; nucleotides not matched to a gene: 6. The CDR3 has 15 amino acids. In DNA form, the CDR3 reads TGTGCCAGCAGCGGGACTAGCGGGGGGGAAAATGAGCAGTACTTC. Its translation: CASSGTSGGENEQYF.

The chain has TRBV11-2 and TRBJ2-5; 9 nucleotides match TRBD1. The CDR3 has 15 amino acids. From germline, CDR1 is SGHAT and CDR2 FQNNGV. V was pared by 5 bases and J by 5 bases, with 9 bases of the junction left unmatched. CDR3 protein: CASSPTGTGRETQYF. The CDR3 coding sequence is TGTGCCAGCAGCCCAACCGGGACAGGGAGGGAGACCCAGTACTTC.

V is TRBV7-2 and J is TRBJ2-1; the D is unclear. Germline CDR1 SGHTA, CDR2 FQGNSA. With 0 bases removed from V and 2 bases from J, the gap between germline ends came to 14 bases. The CDR3 sequence is 17 residues long. The CDR3 sequence is CASSLAPHLRPYNEQFF. The CDR3 nucleotides are TGTGCCAGCAGCTTAGCGCCCCACTTACGGCCCTACAATGAGCAGTTCTTC.

Notes on this clonotype: One base away lies a much larger clone, so this may be a sequencing read error. J is TRBJ2-3 and V is TRBV27; D uncertain. The CDR3 length is 14 residues. CDR1 is MNHEY, CDR2 SMNVEV, per germline (reference sequence). V was clipped by 6 bases and J by 10 bases, with 20 bases between them. CDR3 loop: CASSYCLKVSPQYF. CDR3 nucleotides: TGTGCCAGCAGCTACTGCCTCAAAGTGTCTCCGCAGTATTTT.

This clonotype was detected a few times. The rearrangement uses TRBV9 and TRBJ1-1, with D perhaps TRBD1 (5 bases). CDR1 and CDR2 (germline): SGDLS, YYNGEE. Trimming removed 5 bases at V and 4 bases at J, with 18 bases between. This CDR3 is 15 amino acids long. The CDR3 coding sequence is TGTGCCAGCAGGCCCCGTCCCGGGGGGAGCACTGAAGCTTTCTTT. It is translated as CASRPRPGGSTEAFF.

The CDR3 reads CASSFRQANTEAFF. CDR3 in DNA: TGTGCCAGCAGTTTTCGACAGGCAAACACTGAAGCTTTCTTT. J is TRBJ1-1 and V is TRBV27; TRBD1 might be the D (6 bases). From germline, CDR1 is MNHEY and CDR2 SMNVEV (reference sequence). CDR3 length: 14 residues. V was cut by 3 bases and J by 2 bases, with 10 bases left in between.

This clonotype appeared a few times. The chain combines TRBV4-1 with TRBJ1-6; weak D call: TRBD1 (5 bases). CDR3 size: 14 residues. CDR1 and CDR2 from the germline V gene are MGHRA and YSYEKL. Trimming took off 1 base at V and 9 bases at J, with 10 bases between the two ends. CDR3 sequence: CASSQVRQGSPLHF. CDR3 sequence (DNA): TGCGCCAGCAGCCAAGTAAGGCAGGGTTCACCCCTCCACTTT.

The CDR3 loop reads CSARDFGTGGNQPQHF. In DNA, the CDR3 is TGCAGTGCTAGAGATTTCGGGACAGGGGGCAATCAGCCCCAGCATTTT. The V and J genes are TRBV20-1 and TRBJ1-5; TRBD1 aligns across 10 bases. Unmatched junction bases numbered 4, after V lost 0 bases and J lost 2 bases. Germline CDR1 DFQATT, CDR2 SNEGSKA (reference sequence). CDR3 size: 16 residues.

This clonotype was counted only a few times. CDR3 protein: CASSKLAGVSNEQFF. The CDR3 DNA follows: TGTGCCAGTAGTAAACTAGCGGGGGTGAGCAATGAGCAGTTCTTC. This chain connects TRBV19 to TRBJ2-1, with 11 bases matching TRBD2. Losses at the gene ends were 4 bases for V and 6 bases for J; bases not matched to a gene: 5. This CDR3 has 15 amino acids. CDR1 is LNHDA and CDR2 is SQIVND in the germline V gene (reference sequence).

The chain couples TRBV20-1 to TRBJ2-4; D is unclear. The CDR3 contains 18 residues. CDR1 is DFQATT and CDR2 is SNEGSKA in the germline V gene (reference sequence). V was trimmed by 2 bases and J by 3 bases, leaving 23 bases between them. DNA for the CDR3: TGCAGTGCTAGACCTCGCCACGGGCCCCCCTTGGGCAAAAACATTCAGTACTTC. Translated, it gives CSARPRHGPPLGKNIQYF.

The CDR3 loop is CASSLIRDMNTEAFF. DNA of the CDR3: TGTGCCAGCAGCTTAATTAGGGATATGAACACTGAAGCTTTCTTT. V gene TRBV7-8 combines with J gene TRBJ1-1; D gene unclear. The CDR3 contains 15 residues. Germline V lookup: CDR1 SGHVS, CDR2 FQNEAQ. V lost 2 bases and J 0 bases, leaving 10 bases between the germline ends.

The chain couples TRBV20-1 to TRBJ2-3; TRBD2 matches at 8 bases. V was clipped by 3 bases and J by 2 bases; unmatched bases: 10. Looked up from germline, CDR1 is DFQATT and CDR2 is SNEGSKA (reference sequence). The CDR3 runs to 16 residues. Written as DNA, the CDR3 is TGCAGTGCTAGGGAAGATTTAGCGGGGACCACAGATACGCAGTATTTT. Its translation: CSAREDLAGTTDTQYF.

The chain links TRBV7-7 to TRBJ2-7, with D perhaps TRBD2 (5 bases). The germline V gene encodes CDR1 SSHAT and CDR2 FNYEAQ (reference sequence). Trimming stripped 1 base from V and 1 base from J, with 8 bases between. CDR3 length: 14 residues. CDR3: CASSLDEGSYEQYF. The CDR3 DNA follows: TGTGCCAGCAGCTTAGATGAGGGTTCCTACGAGCAGTACTTC.

This clonotype was seen a few times. With a much larger clone just one base away, this may be a read error. This chain uses TRBV20-1 with TRBJ2-7; 8 nucleotides align to TRBD2. V lost 3 bases to trimming and J lost 3 bases; unmatched junction nucleotides: 1. The CDR3 is 12 amino acids. Per the germline V gene, CDR1 is DFQATT and CDR2 is SNEGSKA (reference sequence). The DNA for the CDR3 is TGCAGTGCTAGCGGGAGGGACTACGAGCAGTACTTC. Its protein is CSASGRDYEQYF.

This clonotype has a handful of counts. This chain joins TRBV11-2 and TRBJ2-1; D remains unclear. CDR1 and CDR2 from the germline V gene are SGHAT and FQNNGV. The CDR3 consists of 15 residues. With 1 base removed from V and 14 bases from J, the gap between germline ends came to 21 bases. The DNA of the CDR3 is TGTGCCAGCAGCTTAGTACGCTATCGGACGCATTCGGAGTTCTTC. Its protein product is CASSLVRYRTHSEFF.

The chain recombines TRBV24-1 with TRBJ1-1, with D unclear. CDR3 length: 13 amino acids. With 4 bases removed from V and 3 bases from J, the gap between germline ends came to 8 bases. The germline gives CDR1 KGHDR, CDR2 SFDVKD. The CDR3 nucleotides read TGTGCCACCAGTGAAGGTGCCCACACTGAAGCTTTCTTT. Translated: CATSEGAHTEAFF.